A single sample gave rise to the 7 T cell receptor beta chains below, sequenced in a study of CD8+ T cells in alopecia areata listed by TCRdb under 2018. Preparation of the library involved the immunoSEQ multiplex PCR assay. For TCR sequencing, RNA was extracted from every sample and reverse transcribed into cDNA to serve as template. TCRdb re-hosts the immuneACCESS table, in-frame sequences only. Its copies lack some clones; in the studies checked, an unresolved V gene accounts for under half of them, and the cause for the rest is not known. The data for this sample show under 9,000 clones, each detected more than once. The ten most abundant clones make up around 20% of the sample. Cells from mouse cutaneous lymph nodes were pooled, stained for CD4, CD8alpha, NKG2D, NKG2ACE and other markers, and then sorted on a BD Influx. Sequences were obtained from CD8+ T cells sorted from a lymph node. All receptors come from a C3H/HeJ mouse with alopecia areata. This mouse strain bears the MHC haplotype H2-k.

With respect to this clone: A much larger clone is a single base away; this may be a read error. Gene names follow the mouse nomenclature. The read falls 4 residues short of the CDR3 end, and the missing part is taken from the germline J gene. The rearrangement links TRBV13-3 to TRBJ2-2, with TRBD1 as a possible D gene (6 bases). With 6 bases removed from V and 0 bases from J, the gap between germline ends came to 6 bases. The CDR3 has 13 residues. CDR1 NNHDY and CDR2 SYVADS come from the germline V gene. The CDR3 region is CASKGANTGQLYF. Incomplete CDR3 DNA: TGTGCCAGCAAGGGGGCAAACACCGGG.

This clone was seen at least ten times. Mouse germline and gene names are used. The sequenced fragment ends 4 residues before the CDR3 boundary, so the rest is inferred from the germline J gene. The V gene is TRBV19, the J gene TRBJ2-3; D might be TRBD1 or TRBD2, each matching 5 bases. The germline V gene encodes CDR1 FNHDT and CDR2 SITEND (reference sequence). The CDR3 consists of 15 residues. V shed 0 bases and J shed 0 bases, with 8 bases lying between them. CDR3 DNA (partial): TGTGCCAGCAGTATAGGGGGACCTAGTGCAGAA. This encodes CASSIGGPSAE. The whole CDR3 sequence reads CASSIGGPSAETLYF.

The sample holds many counts of this clone. Genes here carry mouse names. The CDR3 is cut off 4 residues early in the read; its end comes from the germline J gene. The chain uses TRBV31 and TRBJ2-3; possibly TRBD1 for D (6 bases). There are 16 residues in the CDR3. Trimming pared 1 base from V and 0 bases from J, leaving 14 bases between. Per the germline V gene, CDR1 is GKSSPN and CDR2 is SITVG. The CDR3 is CAWSPPGTTSAETLYF. The part of the CDR3 DNA that was read is TGTGCCTGGAGTCCACCCGGGACAACTAGTGCAGAA. The whole variable domain, remainder taken from reference TRBV31 and TRBJ2-3, is AQTIHQWPVAEIKAVGSPLSLGCTIKGKSSPNLYWYWQATGGTLQQLFYSITVGQVESVVQLNLSASRPKDDQFILSTEKLLLSHSGFYLCAWSPPGTTSAETLYFGSGTRLTVL.

This clone was recorded at least ten times. The gene names here belong to mouse. The CDR3 is cut off 4 residues early in the read; its end comes from the germline J gene. The chain is built from TRBV13-3 and TRBJ2-2; 7 bases map to TRBD1. Trimming at V came to 2 bases and at J to 3 bases, leaving 4 bases not matched to a gene. The CDR3 has 15 residues. CDR1 and CDR2 (germline): NNHDY, SYVADS. CDR3 residues: CASSDRGFYTGQLYF. Partial CDR3 DNA: TGTGCCAGCAGTGACAGGGGGTTTTACACCGGG.

This clone counts as medium-sized. The gene names given are mouse names. The CDR3 end is not reached by the read, which stops 4 residues before it; the germline J gene fills it in. This chain joins TRBV13-1 and TRBJ2-1; 7 bases are a match to TRBD2. The CDR3 is made up of 15 amino acids. V dropped 0 bases and J dropped 3; count of bases not matched to a gene: 3. CDR1 is NSHNY and CDR2 is SYGAGN in the germline V gene. The sequenced CDR3 bases are TGTGCCAGCAGTGATGCACTGGGGATCTATGCT. Translated: CASSDALGIYA. Given in full, the CDR3 is CASSDALGIYAEQFF.

Many counts were recorded for this clone. The genes are named according to mouse. The CDR3 end lies 4 residues beyond the end of the read and is filled in from the germline J gene. Other DNA variants within this sample encode the same CDR3. The chain recombines TRBV19 with TRBJ2-2; D might be TRBD2 (6 bases). The germline CDR1 and CDR2 sequences are FNHDT and SITEND (reference sequence). The V end lost 4 bases, the J end lost 3 bases, and 10 bases lay between the germline ends. This CDR3 has 14 residues. CDR3 region: CASSPHWDTGQLYF. CDR3 DNA (partial): TGTGCCAGCAGTCCCCACTGGGACACCGGG.

This clone was found many times. Gene names follow the mouse nomenclature. The read ends 4 residues early relative to the CDR3; the germline J gene fills the gap. V and J are TRBV13-3 and TRBJ2-7, with TRBD2 matching over 7 bases. Germline-derived CDR1 and CDR2 are NNHDY and SYVADS. J lost 0 bases, V lost 1 base, and 7 bases had no gene match. CDR3 length equals 16 residues. The CDR3 spells CASSDKVWGSSYEQYF. The part of the CDR3 DNA that was read is TGTGCCAGCAGTGATAAGGTCTGGGGGAGCTCCTAT.